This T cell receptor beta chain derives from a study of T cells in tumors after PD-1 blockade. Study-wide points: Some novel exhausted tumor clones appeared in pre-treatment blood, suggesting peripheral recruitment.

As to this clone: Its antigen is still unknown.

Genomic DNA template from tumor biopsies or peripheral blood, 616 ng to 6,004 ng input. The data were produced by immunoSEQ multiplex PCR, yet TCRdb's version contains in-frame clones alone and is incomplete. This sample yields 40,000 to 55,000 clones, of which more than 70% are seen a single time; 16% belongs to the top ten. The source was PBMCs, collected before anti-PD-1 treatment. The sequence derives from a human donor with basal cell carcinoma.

CDR3 in DNA: TGTGCCAGCAGCTTAGCAGCGGGAGTCGGTGTCGGGGAGCTGTTTTTT. This codes for CASSLAAGVGVGELFF. This chain uses TRBV7-9 with TRBJ2-2, with 8 nucleotides matching TRBD2. From germline, CDR1 is SEHNR and CDR2 FQNEAQ (reference sequence). J was trimmed by 7 bases and V by 0 bases; bases with no gene match: 7. CDR3 length: 16 amino acids.